The clone carrying this T cell receptor (beta chain) was picked up one time. The antigen remains unidentified. Regarding time point: newly diagnosed GD, antithyroid drugs for less than 3 months. There was RNA extracted from PBMCs, and the TCR library was made from it. Investigators report Graves' disease was diagnosed under American Thyroid Association guidelines. Peripheral blood, at nine milliliters, went into EDTA tubes. CDR3 regions were amplified by Arm-PCR using iRepertoire HTBI primers to build TCR beta libraries. TCRdb independently ran MiXCR on the multiplex PCR reads; one entry per CDR3 protein. The table has 350,000 to 450,000 distinct CDR3 sequences, 15% seen once. Looked up from germline, CDR1 is LNHDA and CDR2 is SQIVND (reference sequence). V lost 0 bases and J lost 3, with 7 bases in between. The CDR3 length is 14 residues. This sample is drawn from a study of regulatory T cells in long-lasting Graves disease. Background on the study: Antithyroid drugs had been taken by newly diagnosed Graves' patients for under 3 months.

Study results and limitations: No thyroid tissue was studied; the work used peripheral blood only.

This sample also appeared in a second study, on T cells in Graves' hyperthyroidism and ophthalmopathy.

The chain is built from TRBV19 and TRBJ2-3; D uncertain. This receptor was identified in a woman aged 25 to 45 with Graves disease. The sequenced sample was peripheral blood mononuclear cells (PBMCs), obtained at new diagnosis, from a patient treated with antithyroid drugs. This chain's CDR3 is CASSIESRTDTQYF. In DNA, the CDR3 is TGTGCCAGTAGTATAGAATCCCGAACAGATACGCAGTATTTT.